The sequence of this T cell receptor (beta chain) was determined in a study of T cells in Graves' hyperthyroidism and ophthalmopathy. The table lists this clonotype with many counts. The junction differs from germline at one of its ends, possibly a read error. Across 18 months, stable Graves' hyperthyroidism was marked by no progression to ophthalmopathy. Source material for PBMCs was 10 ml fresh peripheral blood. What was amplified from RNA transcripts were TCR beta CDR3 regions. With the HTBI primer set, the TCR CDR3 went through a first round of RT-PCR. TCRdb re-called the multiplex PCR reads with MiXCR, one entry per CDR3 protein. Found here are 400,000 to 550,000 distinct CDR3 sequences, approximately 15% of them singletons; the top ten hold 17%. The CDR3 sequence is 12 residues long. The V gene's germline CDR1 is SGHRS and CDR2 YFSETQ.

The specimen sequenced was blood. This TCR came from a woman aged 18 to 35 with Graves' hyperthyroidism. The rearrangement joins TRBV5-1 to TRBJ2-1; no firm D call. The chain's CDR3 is CASSLIVNEQFF. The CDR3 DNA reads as TGTGCCAGCAGTTTAATCGTAAATGAGCAGTTCTTC.